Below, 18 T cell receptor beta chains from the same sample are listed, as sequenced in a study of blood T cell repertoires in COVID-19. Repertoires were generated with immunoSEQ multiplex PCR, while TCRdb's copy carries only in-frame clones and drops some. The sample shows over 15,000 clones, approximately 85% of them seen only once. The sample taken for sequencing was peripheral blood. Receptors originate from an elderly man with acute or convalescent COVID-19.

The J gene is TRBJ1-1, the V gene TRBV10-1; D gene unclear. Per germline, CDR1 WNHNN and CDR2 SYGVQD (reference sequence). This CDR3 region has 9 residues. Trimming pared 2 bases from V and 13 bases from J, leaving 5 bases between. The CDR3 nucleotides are TGCGCCAGCAGTGAGCCACATTTCTTT. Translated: CASSEPHFF.

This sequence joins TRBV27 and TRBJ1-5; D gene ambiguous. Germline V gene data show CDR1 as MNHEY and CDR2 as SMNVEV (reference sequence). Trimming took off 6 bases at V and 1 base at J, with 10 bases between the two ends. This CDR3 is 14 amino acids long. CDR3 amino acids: CASSPVSSNQPQHF. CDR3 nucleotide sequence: TGTGCCAGCAGCCCCGTCTCCAGCAATCAGCCCCAGCATTTT.

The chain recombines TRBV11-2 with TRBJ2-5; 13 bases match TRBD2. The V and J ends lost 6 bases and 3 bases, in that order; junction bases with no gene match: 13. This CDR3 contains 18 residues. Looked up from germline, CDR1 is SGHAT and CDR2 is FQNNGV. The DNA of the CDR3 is TGTGCCAGCAGTAAAACCTCCGCCGGGACTAGCGGGGAAGAGACCCAGTACTTC. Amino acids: CASSKTSAGTSGEETQYF.

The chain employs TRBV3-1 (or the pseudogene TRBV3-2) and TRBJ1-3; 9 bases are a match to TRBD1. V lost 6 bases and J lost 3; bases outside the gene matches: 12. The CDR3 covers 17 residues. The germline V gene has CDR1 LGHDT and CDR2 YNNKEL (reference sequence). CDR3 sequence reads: CASRPGQGSSGGNTIYF. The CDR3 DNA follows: TGTGCCAGCAGGCCGGGACAGGGCAGCTCTGGTGGAAACACCATATATTTT.

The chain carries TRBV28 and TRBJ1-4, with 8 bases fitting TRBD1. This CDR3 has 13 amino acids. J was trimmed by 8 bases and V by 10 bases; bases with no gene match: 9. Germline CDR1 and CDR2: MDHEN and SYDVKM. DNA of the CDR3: TGTGCCATTTTGGACAGGGCAGCCGAAAAACTGTTTTTT. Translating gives CAILDRAAEKLFF.

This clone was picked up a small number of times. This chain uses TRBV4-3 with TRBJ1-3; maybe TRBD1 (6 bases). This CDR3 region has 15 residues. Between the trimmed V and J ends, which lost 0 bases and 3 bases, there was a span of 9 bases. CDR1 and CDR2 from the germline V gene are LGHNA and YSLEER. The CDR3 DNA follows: TGCGCCAGCAGCCAAGATCGGACAGATGGAAACACCATATATTTT. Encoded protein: CASSQDRTDGNTIYF.

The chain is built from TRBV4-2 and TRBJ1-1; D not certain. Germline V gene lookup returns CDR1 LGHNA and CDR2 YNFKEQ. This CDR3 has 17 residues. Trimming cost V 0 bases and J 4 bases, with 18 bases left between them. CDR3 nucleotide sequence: TGTGCCAGCAGCCAAGAAGCCCCGGCACCACCGGGCACTGAAGCTTTCTTT. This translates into CASSQEAPAPPGTEAFF.

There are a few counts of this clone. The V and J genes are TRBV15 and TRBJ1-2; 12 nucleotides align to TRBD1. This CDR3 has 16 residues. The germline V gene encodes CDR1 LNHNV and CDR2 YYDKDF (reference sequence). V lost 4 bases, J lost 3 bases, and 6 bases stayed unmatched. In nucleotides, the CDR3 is TGTGCCACCAGCACAGGGACAGGGGGCTCTGACTATGGCTACACCTTC. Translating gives CATSTGTGGSDYGYTF.

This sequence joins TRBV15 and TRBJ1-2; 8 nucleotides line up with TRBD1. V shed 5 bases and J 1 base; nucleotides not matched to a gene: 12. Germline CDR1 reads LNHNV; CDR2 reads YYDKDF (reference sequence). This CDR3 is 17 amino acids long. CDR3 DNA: TGTGCCACCAGCGGCCCGGGACAGGCCTTTATTAACTATGGCTACACCTTC. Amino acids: CATSGPGQAFINYGYTF.

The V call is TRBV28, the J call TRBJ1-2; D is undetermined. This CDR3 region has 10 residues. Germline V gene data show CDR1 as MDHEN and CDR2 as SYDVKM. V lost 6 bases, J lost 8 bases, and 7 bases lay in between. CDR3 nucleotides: TGTGCCAGCAGGTTTGGCGGCTACACCTTC. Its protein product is CASRFGGYTF.

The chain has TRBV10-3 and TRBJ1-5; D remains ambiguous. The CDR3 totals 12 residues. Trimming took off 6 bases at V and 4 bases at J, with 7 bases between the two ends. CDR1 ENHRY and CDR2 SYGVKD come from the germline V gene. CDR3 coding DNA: TGTGCCATCAGCCCAGAAAATCAGCCCCAGCATTTT. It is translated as CAISPENQPQHF.

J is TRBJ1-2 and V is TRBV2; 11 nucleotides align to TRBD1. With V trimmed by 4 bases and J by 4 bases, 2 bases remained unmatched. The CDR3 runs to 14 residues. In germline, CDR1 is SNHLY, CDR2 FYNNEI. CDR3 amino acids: CASSGTGGIYGYTF. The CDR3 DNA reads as TGTGCCAGCAGTGGGACAGGGGGCATCTATGGCTACACCTTC.

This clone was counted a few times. In DNA, the CDR3 is TGTGCCAGCAGCTTTTTTAACGGGTGGACAGGGGGCGTTCAGCCCCAGCATTTT. This gives the protein CASSFFNGWTGGVQPQHF. The chain uses TRBV12-1 and TRBJ1-5; TRBD1 reflects the table's D call only, with no check against the DNA. TRBV12-1 is an annotated pseudogene. The CDR3 has 18 residues.

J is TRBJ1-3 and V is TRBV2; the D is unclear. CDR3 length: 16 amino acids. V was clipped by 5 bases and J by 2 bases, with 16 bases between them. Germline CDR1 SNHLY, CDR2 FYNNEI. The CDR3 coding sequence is TGTGCCAGCAGTCCTCAACCCCGGGGTGCTGGAAACACCATATATTTT. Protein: CASSPQPRGAGNTIYF.

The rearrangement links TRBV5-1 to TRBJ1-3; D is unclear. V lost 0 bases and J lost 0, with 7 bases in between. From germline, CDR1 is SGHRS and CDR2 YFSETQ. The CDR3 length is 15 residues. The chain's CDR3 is CASSLDNHSGNTIYF. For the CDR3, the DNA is TGCGCCAGCAGCTTGGACAACCACTCTGGAAACACCATATATTTT. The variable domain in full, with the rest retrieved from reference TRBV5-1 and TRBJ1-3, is KAGVTQTPRYLIKTRGQQVTLSCSPISGHRSVSWYQQTPGQGLQFLFEYFSETQRNKGNFPGRFSGRQFSNSRSEMNVSTLELGDSALYLCASSLDNHSGNTIYFGEGSWLTVV.

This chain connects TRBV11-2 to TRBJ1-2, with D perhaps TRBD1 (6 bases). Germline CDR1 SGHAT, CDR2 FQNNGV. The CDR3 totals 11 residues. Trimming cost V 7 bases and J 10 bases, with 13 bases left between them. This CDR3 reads CASNGGQVYTF. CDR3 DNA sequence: TGTGCCAGCAACGGGGGGCAGGTCTACACCTTC.

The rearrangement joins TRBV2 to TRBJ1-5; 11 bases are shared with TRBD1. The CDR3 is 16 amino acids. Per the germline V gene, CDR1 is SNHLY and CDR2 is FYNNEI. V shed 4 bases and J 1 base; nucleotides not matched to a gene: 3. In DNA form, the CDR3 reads TGTGCCAGCAGTGCCGGGACAGGGGGGAGCAATCAGCCCCAGCATTTT. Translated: CASSAGTGGSNQPQHF.

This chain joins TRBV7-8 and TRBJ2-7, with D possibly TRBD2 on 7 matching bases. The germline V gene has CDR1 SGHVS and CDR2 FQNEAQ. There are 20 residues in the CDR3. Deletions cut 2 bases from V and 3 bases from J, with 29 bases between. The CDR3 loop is CASSLKRSRGPLKPGYEQYF. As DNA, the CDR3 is TGTGCCAGCAGCTTAAAACGGTCGCGGGGGCCGCTTAAGCCTGGCTACGAGCAGTACTTC.